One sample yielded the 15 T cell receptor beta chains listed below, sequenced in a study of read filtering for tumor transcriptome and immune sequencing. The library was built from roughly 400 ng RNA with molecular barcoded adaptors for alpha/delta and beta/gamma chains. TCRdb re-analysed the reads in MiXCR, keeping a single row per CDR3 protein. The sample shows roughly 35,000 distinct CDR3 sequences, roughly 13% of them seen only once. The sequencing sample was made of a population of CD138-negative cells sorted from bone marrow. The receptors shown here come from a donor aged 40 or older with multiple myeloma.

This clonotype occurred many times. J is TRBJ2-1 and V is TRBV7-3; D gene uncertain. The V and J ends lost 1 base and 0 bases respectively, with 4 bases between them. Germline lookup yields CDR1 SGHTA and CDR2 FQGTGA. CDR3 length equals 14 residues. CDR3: CASSLSPSYNEQFF. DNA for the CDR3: TGTGCCAGCAGCTTAAGCCCCTCCTACAATGAGCAGTTCTTC.

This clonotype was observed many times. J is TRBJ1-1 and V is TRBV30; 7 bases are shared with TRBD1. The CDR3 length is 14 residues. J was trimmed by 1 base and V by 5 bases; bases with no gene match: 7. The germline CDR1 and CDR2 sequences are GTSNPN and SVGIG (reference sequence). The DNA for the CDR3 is TGTGCCTGGGACATCCGGGACAGGAACACTGAAGCTTTCTTT. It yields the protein CAWDIRDRNTEAFF.

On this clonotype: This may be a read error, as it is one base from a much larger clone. CDR3 nucleotides: TGTGCCAGCAGGGGAAACAGGGAGGAGGGGGGACTGTCTTTT. It is translated as CASRGNREEGGLSF. This chain joins TRBV6-1 and TRBJ1-4, with D possibly TRBD1 on 6 matching bases. The CDR3 consists of 14 residues. CDR1 is MNHNS, CDR2 SASEGT, per germline.

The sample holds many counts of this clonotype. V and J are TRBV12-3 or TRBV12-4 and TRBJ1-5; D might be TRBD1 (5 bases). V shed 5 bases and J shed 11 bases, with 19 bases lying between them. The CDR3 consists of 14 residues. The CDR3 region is CASSPGTQVLAQHF. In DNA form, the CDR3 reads TGTGCCAGCAGTCCCGGGACTCAGGTTCTGGCCCAGCATTTT.

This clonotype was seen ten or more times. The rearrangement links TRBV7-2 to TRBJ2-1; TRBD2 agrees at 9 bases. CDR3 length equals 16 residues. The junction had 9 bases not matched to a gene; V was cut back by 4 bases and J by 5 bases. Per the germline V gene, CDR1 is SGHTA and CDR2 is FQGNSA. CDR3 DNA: TGTGCCAGCAGCTCAAAGGCGGGAGGGTATAACAATGAGCAGTTCTTC. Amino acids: CASSSKAGGYNNEQFF.

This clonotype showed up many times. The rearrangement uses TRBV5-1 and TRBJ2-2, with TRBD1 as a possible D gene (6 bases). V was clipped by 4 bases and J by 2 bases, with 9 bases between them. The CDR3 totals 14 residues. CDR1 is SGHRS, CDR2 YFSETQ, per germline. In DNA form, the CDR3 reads TGCGCCAGCAGCAGGGGACAAAACACCGGGGAGCTGTTTTTT. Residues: CASSRGQNTGELFF.

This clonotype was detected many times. This CDR3 is CSVESASGETQYF. The CDR3 bases are TGCAGCGTTGAGTCGGCTAGCGGAGAGACCCAGTACTTC. J is TRBJ2-5 and V is TRBV29-1; 7 nucleotides align to TRBD2. The junction had 5 bases not matched to a gene; V was cut back by 3 bases and J by 4 bases. There are 13 residues in the CDR3. Germline CDR1 reads SQVTM; CDR2 reads ANQGSEA.

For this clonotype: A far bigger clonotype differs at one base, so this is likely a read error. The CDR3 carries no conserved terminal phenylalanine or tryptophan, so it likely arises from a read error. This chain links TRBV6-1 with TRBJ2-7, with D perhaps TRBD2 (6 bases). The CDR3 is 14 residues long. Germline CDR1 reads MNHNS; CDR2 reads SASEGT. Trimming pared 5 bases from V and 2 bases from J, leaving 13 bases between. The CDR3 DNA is TGTGCCAGCAGTACGGGAGAAGCTACCTACGAGCAGTACCTC. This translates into CASSTGEATYEQYL.

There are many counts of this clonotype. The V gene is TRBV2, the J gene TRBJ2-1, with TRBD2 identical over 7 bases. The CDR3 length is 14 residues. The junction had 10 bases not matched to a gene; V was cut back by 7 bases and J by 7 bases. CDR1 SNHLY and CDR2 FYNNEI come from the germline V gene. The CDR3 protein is CASMLTSSRNEQFF. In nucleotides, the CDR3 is TGTGCCAGCATGCTGACTAGCAGTAGGAATGAGCAGTTCTTC. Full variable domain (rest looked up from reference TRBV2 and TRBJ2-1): EPEVTQTPSHQVTQMGQEVILRCVPISNHLYFYWYRQILGQKVEFLVSFYNNEISEKSEIFDDQFSVERPDGSNFTLKIRSTKLEDSAMYFCASMLTSSRNEQFFGPGTRLTVL.

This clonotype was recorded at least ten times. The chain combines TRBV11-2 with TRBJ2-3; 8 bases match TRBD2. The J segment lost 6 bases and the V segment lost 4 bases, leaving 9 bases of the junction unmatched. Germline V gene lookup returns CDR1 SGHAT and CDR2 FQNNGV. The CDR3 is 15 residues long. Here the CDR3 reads CASSSIKREKDTQYF. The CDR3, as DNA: TGTGCCAGCAGCTCGATAAAGCGGGAGAAGGATACGCAGTATTTT.

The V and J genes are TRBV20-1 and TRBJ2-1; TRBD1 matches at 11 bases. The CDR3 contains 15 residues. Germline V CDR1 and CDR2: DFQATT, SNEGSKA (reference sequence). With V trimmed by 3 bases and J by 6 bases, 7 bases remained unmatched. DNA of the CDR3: TGCAGTGCTAGCCCCGGGACAGGGGGGACCAATGAGCAGTTCTTC. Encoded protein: CSASPGTGGTNEQFF.

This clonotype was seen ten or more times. The CDR3 region has the DNA TGTGCCAGCAGCCCGGCCAGAAAAGATACGCAGTATTTT. Encoded protein: CASSPARKDTQYF. This sequence joins TRBV4-2 and TRBJ2-3; no firm D call. The ends were cut back, 4 bases at V and 5 bases at J, with 10 bases in the middle. Looked up from germline, CDR1 is LGHNA and CDR2 is YNFKEQ. The CDR3 runs 13 residues.

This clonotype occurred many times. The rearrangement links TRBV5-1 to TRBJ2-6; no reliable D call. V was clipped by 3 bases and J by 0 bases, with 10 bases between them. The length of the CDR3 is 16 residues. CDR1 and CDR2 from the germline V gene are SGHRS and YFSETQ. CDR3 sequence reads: CASSWAGSSGANVLTF. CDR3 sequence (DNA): TGCGCCAGCAGCTGGGCCGGAAGCTCTGGGGCCAACGTCCTGACTTTC.

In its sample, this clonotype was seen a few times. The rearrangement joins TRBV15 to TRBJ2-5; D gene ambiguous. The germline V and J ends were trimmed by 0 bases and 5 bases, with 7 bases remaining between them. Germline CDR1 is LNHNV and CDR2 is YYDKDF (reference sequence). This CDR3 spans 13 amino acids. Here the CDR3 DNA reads TGTGCCACCAGCAGAGATAGTAAGGAGACCCAGTACTTC. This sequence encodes CATSRDSKETQYF.

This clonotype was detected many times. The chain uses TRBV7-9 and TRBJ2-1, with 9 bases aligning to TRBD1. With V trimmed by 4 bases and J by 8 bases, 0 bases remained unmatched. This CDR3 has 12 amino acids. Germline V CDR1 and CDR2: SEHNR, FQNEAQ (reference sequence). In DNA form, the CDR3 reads TGTGCCAGCAGCTGGACAGGGGATGAGCAGTTCTTC. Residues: CASSWTGDEQFF.